Listed below are T cell receptor beta chains from one sample, sequenced in a study of blood T cell repertoires in COVID-19. Libraries were prepared by immunoSEQ multiplex PCR; TCRdb keeps only in-frame clonotypes and omits some of them. The sample includes some 460,000 clones, roughly 87% of them seen just once. What was sequenced was PBMCs or T cells enriched from blood (not recorded which). The receptors stem from a woman younger than 35 with acute COVID-19. Both conserved end residues are part of each CDR3. The D gene is left open where the match is weak. Expanded clones are given a class, and other clones once, few, many or no size at all.

J gene	clone size	V gene	D gene	CDR3 protein	CDR3 DNA
TRBJ1-2	-	TRBV12-3/TRBV12-4	-	CASRTEANYGYTF	TGTGCCAGCAGGACAGAAGCTAACTATGGCTACACCTTC
TRBJ2-1	-	TRBV5-1	-	CASSPGLTWTYNEQFF	TGCGCCAGCAGCCCCGGACTAACTTGGACCTACAATGAGCAGTTCTTC
TRBJ2-7	-	TRBV19	TRBD1	CASSSLTGPYEQYF	TGTGCCAGTAGCTCCTTGACAGGGCCCTACGAGCAGTACTTC
TRBJ1-1	-	TRBV29-1	TRBD1	CSAWTGGLVMNTEAFF	TGCAGCGCCTGGACAGGGGGCCTTGTTATGAACACTGAAGCTTTCTTT
TRBJ2-7	-	TRBV7-8	-	CASSPKGGGAPYEQYF	TGTGCCAGCAGCCCCAAAGGGGGCGGGGCCCCCTACGAGCAGTACTTC
TRBJ1-3	-	TRBV12-3/TRBV12-4	-	CASSLANAGAIYF	TGTGCCAGCAGTTTAGCAAACGCTGGAGCCATATATTTT
TRBJ1-4	-	TRBV19	-	CASSIDRTAINEKLFF	TGTGCCAGTAGTATAGACCGGACAGCGATTAATGAAAAACTGTTTTTT
TRBJ1-6	-	TRBV25-1	-	CASSENEGAGSPLHF	TGTGCCAGCAGTGAAAACGAAGGGGCGGGGTCACCCCTCCACTTT
TRBJ2-6	-	TRBV5-1	-	CASSRMSGVSGANVLTF	TGCGCCAGCAGCAGAATGTCGGGGGTTTCTGGGGCCAACGTCCTGACTTTC
TRBJ2-1	-	TRBV28	TRBD2	CASSLLLTSGYNEQFF	TGTGCCAGCAGTTTATTGCTGACTAGCGGCTACAATGAGCAGTTCTTC
TRBJ2-7	-	TRBV7-2	-	CASSLAVTDYTYEQYF	TGTGCCAGCAGCTTAGCGGTAACTGACTATACCTACGAGCAGTACTTC
TRBJ2-3	once	TRBV2	-	CASSLIPDTQYF	TGTGCCAGCAGCCTTATTCCAGATACGCAGTATTTT
TRBJ2-7	-	TRBV19	TRBD2	CASSNLAGGSYEQYF	TGTGCCAGTAGTAATCTGGCGGGAGGATCCTACGAGCAGTACTTC
TRBJ2-1	-	TRBV2	-	CASSYADNEQFF	TGTGCCAGCAGTTACGCGGACAATGAGCAGTTCTTC
TRBJ1-5	-	TRBV28	TRBD1	CASSSNRGLRQPQHF	TGTGCCAGCAGTTCAAACAGGGGCCTACGTCAGCCCCAGCATTTT
TRBJ1-1	-	TRBV14	TRBD1	CARQTGENTEAFF	TGTGCCAGGCAGACAGGGGAAAACACTGAAGCTTTCTTT
TRBJ2-3	-	TRBV6-2/TRBV6-3	TRBD1	CASSYRGRSTDTQYF	TGTGCCAGCAGTTACAGGGGGCGCAGCACAGATACGCAGTATTTT
TRBJ2-7	-	TRBV6-1	-	CASSEGLAGPYEQYF	TGTGCCAGCAGTGAAGGATTGGCGGGACCCTACGAGCAGTACTTC
TRBJ2-7	-	TRBV28	-	CASSLAGAYYEQYF	TGTGCCAGCAGTTTAGCTGGTGCGTACTACGAGCAGTACTTC
TRBJ1-1	-	TRBV6-9	-	CASSYRTENTEAFF	TGTGCCAGCAGTTATCGGACAGAGAACACTGAAGCTTTCTTT